Described below is a single TCR beta chain sequence and its context. This sample stems from a study of blood T cell repertoires in COVID-19. Study overall: Some COVID-19 samples were acute and others convalescent; all came from the United States, Italy and Spain. From T cells, B-cell-depleted T cells, or PBMCs came the material, which was cDNA or gDNA.

Germline V gene sequence: CDR1 KGHSH, CDR2 LQKENI. The CDR3 consists of 14 residues. V was clipped by 4 bases and J by 10 bases; unmatched bases: 7. Per the authors' pipeline: Amplifying reference gene primers gave estimates of nucleated cell counts. Libraries were prepared by immunoSEQ multiplex PCR; TCRdb keeps only in-frame clonotypes and omits some of them. That table supplies the V and J calls and clone size; D and trimming were determined from the DNA. The table shows about 93,000 clones, with roughly 80% occurring only once. The V call is TRBV18, the J call TRBJ1-2; 12 nucleotides agree with TRBD1. The TCR sequence derives from a human donor in a cohort sampled during active COVID-19. Sequenced input: peripheral blood. CDR3 sequence: CASSRWGQGADYTF. The CDR3 DNA sequence: TGTGCCAGCTCACGATGGGGACAGGGGGCAGACTACACCTTC.